The sequence of this TCR beta chain was determined in a study of blood T cell repertoires in COVID-19. Study summary: The United States, Italy and Spain provided the acute and convalescent COVID-19 samples.

Original processing notes: It was from reference gene primer amplification that nucleated cell counts were estimated. Produced via immunoSEQ multiplex PCR; TCRdb's table is partial and in-frame only. Clone size and V and J calls were adopted from that table, with D and trimming inferred from the DNA. The repertoire has roughly 150,000 clones, around 82% of them found once; the top ten carry 4.2%. CDR1 is MNHEY and CDR2 is SVGAGI in the germline V gene. This CDR3 has 15 residues. Trimming removed 0 bases at V and 4 bases at J, with 12 bases between. The sample consisted of peripheral blood. This TCR was recovered from a man in his 60s with acute or convalescent COVID-19. This chain links TRBV6-5 with TRBJ1-1; a weak D match, TRBD1 (5 bases). CDR3 amino acids: CASSYSISGGTEAFF. CDR3 DNA: TGTGCCAGCAGTTACTCGATATCGGGGGGCACTGAAGCTTTCTTT.